The clone carrying this T cell receptor (beta chain) was recorded a few times. V gave up 7 bases and J gave up 12 bases; unmatched junction bases: 3. CDR3 length: 10 residues. Germline-derived CDR1 and CDR2 are MNHEY and SVGAGI. Source study methods: Reference gene primer amplification in the assay estimated nucleated cell counts. Here immunoSEQ multiplex PCR was the method, and the copy in TCRdb shows in-frame clones only, minus some. Clonal size and the V and J genes are those of that table, whereas D and trimming came from the DNA. Here the sample spans some 190,000 clones, around 81% being singletons. This entry comes from a study of blood T cell repertoires in COVID-19. About the research overall: The United States, Italy and Spain supplied acute and convalescent COVID-19 samples.

Sequenced sample: PBMCs or T cells enriched from blood (not recorded which). The receptor comes from a man between 25 and 39 years old with acute COVID-19. The chain employs TRBV6-5 and TRBJ2-1; 7 bases map to TRBD1. The CDR3 nucleotides read TGTGCCAGCATCAGGGGGAGGCAGTTCTTC. Protein: CASIRGRQFF.